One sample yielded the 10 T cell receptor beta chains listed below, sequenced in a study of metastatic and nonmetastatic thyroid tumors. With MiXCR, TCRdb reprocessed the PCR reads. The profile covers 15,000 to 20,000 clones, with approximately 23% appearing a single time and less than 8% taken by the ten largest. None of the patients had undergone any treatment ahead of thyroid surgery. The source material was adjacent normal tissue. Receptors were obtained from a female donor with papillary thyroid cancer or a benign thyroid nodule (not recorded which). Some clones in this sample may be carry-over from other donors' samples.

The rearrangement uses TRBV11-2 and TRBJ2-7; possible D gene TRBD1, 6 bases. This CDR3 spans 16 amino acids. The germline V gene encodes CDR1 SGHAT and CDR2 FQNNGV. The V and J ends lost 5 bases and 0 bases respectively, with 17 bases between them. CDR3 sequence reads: CASSLKTGLSSYEQYF. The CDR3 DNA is TGTGCCAGCAGCCTGAAGACAGGTCTTAGCTCCTACGAGCAGTACTTC.

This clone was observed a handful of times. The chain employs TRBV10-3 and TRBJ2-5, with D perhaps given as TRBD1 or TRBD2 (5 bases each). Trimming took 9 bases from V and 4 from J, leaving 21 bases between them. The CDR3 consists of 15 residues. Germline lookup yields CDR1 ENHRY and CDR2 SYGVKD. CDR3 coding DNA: TGTGCCATTAAACCCGGGACCCTGGATACAGAGACCCAGTACTTC. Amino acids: CAIKPGTLDTETQYF.

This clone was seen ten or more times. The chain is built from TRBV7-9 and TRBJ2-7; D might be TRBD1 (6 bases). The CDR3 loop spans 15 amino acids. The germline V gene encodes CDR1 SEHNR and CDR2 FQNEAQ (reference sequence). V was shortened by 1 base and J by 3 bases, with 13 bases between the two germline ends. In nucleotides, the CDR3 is TGTGCCAGCAGCTTAGGGATCGACAGGCGCTACGAGCAGTACTTC. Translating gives CASSLGIDRRYEQYF.

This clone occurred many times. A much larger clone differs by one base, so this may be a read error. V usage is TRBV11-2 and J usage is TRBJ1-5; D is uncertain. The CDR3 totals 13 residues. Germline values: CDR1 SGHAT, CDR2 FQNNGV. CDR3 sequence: CASSLDRYQSQHF. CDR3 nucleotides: TGTGCCAGCAGCTTAGACAGGTATCAGTCCCAGCATTTT.

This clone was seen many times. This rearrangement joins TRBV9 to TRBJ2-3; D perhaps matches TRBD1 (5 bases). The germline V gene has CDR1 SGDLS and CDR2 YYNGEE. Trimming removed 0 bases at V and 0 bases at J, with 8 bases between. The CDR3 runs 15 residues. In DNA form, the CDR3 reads TGTGCCAGCAGCGTAGGGACACCTAGCACAGATACGCAGTATTTT. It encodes CASSVGTPSTDTQYF.

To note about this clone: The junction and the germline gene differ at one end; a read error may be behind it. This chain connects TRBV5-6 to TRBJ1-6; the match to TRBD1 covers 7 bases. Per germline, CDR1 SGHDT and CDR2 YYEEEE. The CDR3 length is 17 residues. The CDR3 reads CASRRNRGSSYNSPLHF. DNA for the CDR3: TGTGCCAGCAGACGTAACAGGGGAAGCTCCTATAATTCACCACTCCACTTT.

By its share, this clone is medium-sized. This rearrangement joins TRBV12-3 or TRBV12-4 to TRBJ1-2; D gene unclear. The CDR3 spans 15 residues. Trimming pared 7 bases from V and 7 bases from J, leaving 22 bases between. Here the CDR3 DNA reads TGTGCCAGCACCCCCCTGGGAGATCCTTTAATTGGCTACACCTTC. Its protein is CASTPLGDPLIGYTF.

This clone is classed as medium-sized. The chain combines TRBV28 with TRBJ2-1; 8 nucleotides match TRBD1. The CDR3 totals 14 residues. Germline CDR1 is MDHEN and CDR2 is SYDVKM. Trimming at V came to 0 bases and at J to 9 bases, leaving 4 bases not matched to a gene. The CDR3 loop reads CASSLWDRVFEQFF. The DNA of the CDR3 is TGTGCCAGCAGTTTATGGGACAGGGTGTTTGAGCAGTTCTTC.

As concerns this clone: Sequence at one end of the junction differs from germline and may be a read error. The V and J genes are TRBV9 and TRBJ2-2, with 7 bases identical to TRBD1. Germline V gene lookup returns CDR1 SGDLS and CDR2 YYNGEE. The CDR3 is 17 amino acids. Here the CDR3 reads CASRETGAQGNTGELFF. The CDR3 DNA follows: TGTGCCAGCAGAGAAACAGGGGCGCAGGGGAACACAGGGGAGCTGTTTTTT.

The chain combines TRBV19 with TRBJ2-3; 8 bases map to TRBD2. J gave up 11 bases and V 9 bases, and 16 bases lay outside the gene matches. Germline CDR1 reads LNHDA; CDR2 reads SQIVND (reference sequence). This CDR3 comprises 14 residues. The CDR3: CASSLGLAAEVQYF. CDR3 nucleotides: TGTGCCAGCAGTCTTGGACTAGCCGCTGAGGTGCAGTATTTT.